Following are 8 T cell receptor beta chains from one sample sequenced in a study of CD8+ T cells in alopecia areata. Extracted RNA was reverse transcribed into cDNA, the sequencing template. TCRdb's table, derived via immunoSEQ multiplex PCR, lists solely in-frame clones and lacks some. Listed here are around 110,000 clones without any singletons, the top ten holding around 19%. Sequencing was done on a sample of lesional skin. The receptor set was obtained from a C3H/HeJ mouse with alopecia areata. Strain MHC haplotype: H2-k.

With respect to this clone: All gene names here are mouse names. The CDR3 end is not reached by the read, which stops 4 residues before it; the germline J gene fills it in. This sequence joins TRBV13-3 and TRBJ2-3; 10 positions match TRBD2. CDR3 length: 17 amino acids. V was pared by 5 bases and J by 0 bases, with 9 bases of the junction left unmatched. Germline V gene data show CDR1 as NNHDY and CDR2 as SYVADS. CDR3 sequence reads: CASSLRDWGPSAETLYF. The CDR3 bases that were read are TGTGCCAGCAGCCTCCGGGACTGGGGTCCTAGTGCAGAA.

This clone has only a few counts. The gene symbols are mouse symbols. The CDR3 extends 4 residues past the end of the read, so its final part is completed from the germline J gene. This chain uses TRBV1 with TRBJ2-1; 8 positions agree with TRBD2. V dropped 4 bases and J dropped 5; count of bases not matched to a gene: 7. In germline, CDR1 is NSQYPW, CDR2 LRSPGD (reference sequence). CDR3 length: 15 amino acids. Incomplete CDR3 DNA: TGCACCTGCAGTGAACGGGGGGGCAGGAATGCT. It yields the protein CTCSERGGRNA. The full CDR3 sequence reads CTCSERGGRNAEQFF.

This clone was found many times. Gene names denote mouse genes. The CDR3 reads CASRPGQGGTEVFF. Incomplete CDR3 DNA: TGTGCCAGCAGACCGGGACAGGGGGGCACA. The chain has TRBV19 and TRBJ1-1; 11 bases agree with TRBD1. From the germline J gene comes the end of the CDR3, since the read stops 4 residues before it. V was clipped by 5 bases and J by 4 bases; unmatched bases: 4. CDR1 and CDR2 from the germline V gene are FNHDT and SITEND (reference sequence). The CDR3 loop spans 14 amino acids.

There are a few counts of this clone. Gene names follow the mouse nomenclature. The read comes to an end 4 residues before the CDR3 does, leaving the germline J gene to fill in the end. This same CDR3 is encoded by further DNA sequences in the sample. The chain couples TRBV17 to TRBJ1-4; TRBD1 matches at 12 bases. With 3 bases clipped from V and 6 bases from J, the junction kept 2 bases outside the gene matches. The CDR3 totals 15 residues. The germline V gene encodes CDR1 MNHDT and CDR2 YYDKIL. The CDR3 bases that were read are TGTGCTAGCAGTAGGGGACAGGGGGCAGACGAA. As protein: CASSRGQGADE. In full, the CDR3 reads CASSRGQGADERLFF.

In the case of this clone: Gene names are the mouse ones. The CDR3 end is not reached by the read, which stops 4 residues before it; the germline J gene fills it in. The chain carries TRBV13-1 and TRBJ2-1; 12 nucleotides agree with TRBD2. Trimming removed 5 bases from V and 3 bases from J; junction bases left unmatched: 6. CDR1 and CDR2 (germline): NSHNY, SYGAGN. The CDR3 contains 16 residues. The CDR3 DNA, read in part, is TGTGCCAGCAGCAGTGGGGACTGGGGGGCCTATGCT. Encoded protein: CASSSGDWGAYA. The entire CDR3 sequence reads CASSSGDWGAYAEQFF.

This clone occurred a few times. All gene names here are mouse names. The chain's CDR3 is CASSPASQGQDTQYF. Incomplete CDR3 DNA: TGTGCCAGCTCTCCCGCCTCCCAGGGGCAAGAC. The chain has TRBV13-3 and TRBJ2-5; tentative D call: TRBD1 (6 bases). The sequenced fragment ends 4 residues before the CDR3 boundary, so the rest is inferred from the germline J gene. Between the trimmed V and J ends, which lost 7 bases and 3 bases, there was a span of 18 bases. CDR3 length: 15 amino acids. Germline V CDR1 and CDR2: NNHDY, SYVADS.

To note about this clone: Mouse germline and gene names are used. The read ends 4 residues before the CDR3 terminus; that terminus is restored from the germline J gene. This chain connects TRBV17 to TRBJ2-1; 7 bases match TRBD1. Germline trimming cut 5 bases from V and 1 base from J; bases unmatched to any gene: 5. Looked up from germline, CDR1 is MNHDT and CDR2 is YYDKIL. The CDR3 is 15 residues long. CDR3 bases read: TGTGCTAGCAGTGTCCGGGACAGAAACTATGCT. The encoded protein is CASSVRDRNYA. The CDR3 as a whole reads CASSVRDRNYAEQFF.

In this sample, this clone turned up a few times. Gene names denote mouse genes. The DNA read from the CDR3 is TGTGCCAGCAGTGATCGGAGGGCTGGGGGGGCCCAAAAC. It specifies CASSDRRAGGAQN. The whole CDR3 region reads CASSDRRAGGAQNTLYF. The rearrangement uses TRBV13-3 and TRBJ2-4; 10 positions match TRBD2. The CDR3 end falls 4 residues outside the read, so it is completed with the germline J gene. This CDR3 contains 17 residues. The J segment lost 3 bases and the V segment lost 1 base, leaving 8 bases of the junction unmatched. Germline loops: CDR1 NNHDY, CDR2 SYVADS.